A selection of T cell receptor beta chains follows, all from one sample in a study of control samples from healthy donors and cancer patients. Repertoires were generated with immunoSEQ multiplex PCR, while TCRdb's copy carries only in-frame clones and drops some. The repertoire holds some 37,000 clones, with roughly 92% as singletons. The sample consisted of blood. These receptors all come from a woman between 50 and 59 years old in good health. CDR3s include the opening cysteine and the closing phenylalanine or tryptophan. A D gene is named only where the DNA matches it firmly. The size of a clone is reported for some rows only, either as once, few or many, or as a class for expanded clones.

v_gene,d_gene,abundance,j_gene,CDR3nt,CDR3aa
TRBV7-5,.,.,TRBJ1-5,TGTGCCAGAACCCATAGGTTATCCGGGTCCAGGGGGCGTAATCAGCCCCAGCATTTT,CARTHRLSGSRGRNQPQHF
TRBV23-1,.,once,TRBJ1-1,TGCGCCAGCAGTCCAAGGCGGGAAGGGGCTTTCTTT,CASSPRREGAFF
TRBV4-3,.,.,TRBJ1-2,TGCGCCAGCAGCCAAGACGGATGGAGCACAGGTGGCTACACCTTC,CASSQDGWSTGGYTF
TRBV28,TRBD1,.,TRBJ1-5,TGTGCCAGCAGTTTGGCAGGGGGCAAATATAGCAATCAGCCCCAGCATTTT,CASSLAGGKYSNQPQHF
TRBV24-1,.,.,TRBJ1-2,TGTGCCACCCACGGACAGAATTTTGAGGGCTACACCTTC,CATHGQNFEGYTF
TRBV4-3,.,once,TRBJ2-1,TGCGCCAGCAGCCGAGCGAGGGGGGGGTACAATGAGCAGTTCTTC,CASSRARGGYNEQFF
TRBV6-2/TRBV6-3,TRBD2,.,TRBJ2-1,TGTGCCAGCAGTTACGAAGCGGGGGGCTTTCAGTCCTACAATGAGCAGTTCTTC,CASSYEAGGFQSYNEQFF
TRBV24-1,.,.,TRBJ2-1,TGTGCCACCAGTGCGGGTATTAACAATGAGCAGTTCTTC,CATSAGINNEQFF
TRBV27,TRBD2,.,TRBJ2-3,TGTGCCAGCAGTACCCCCCTAGCGGGGGGGATAGATACGCAGTATTTT,CASSTPLAGGIDTQYF
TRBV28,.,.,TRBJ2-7,TGTGCCAGCAGTTTACAAACGAAGTACTACGAGCAGTACTTC,CASSLQTKYYEQYF
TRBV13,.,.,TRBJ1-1,TGTGCCAGCAGCTTAAATTTACAGGGAGAAGCTTTCTTT,CASSLNLQGEAFF
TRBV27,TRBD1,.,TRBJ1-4,TGTGCCAGCAGTTTAGGACCGGGACAGGGGAATGAAAAACTGTTTTTT,CASSLGPGQGNEKLFF
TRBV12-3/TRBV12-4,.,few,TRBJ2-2,TGTGCCAGCAGTTTGATGAGGGAGCTGTTTTTT,CASSLMRELFF
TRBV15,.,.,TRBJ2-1,TGTGCCACCGGTTCGCGGAGCTCCTACAATGAGCAGTTCTTC,CATGSRSSYNEQFF
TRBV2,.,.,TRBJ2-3,TGTGCCAGCAGAGAGCGGACAGATACGCAGTATTTT,CASRERTDTQYF
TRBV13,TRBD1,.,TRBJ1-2,TGTGCCAGCAGCTCCGGGACAGGGGCCAACTATGGCTACACCTTC,CASSSGTGANYGYTF
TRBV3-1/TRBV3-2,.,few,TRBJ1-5,TGTGCCAGCAGCCATGGGGACGGCAATCAGCCCCAGCATTTT,CASSHGDGNQPQHF
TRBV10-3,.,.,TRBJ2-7,TGTGCCATCAAGAAGCAGGGTGACGAGCAGTACTTC,CAIKKQGDEQYF
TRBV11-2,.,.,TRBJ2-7,TGTGCCAGCAGCGCCTACGAGCAGTACTTC,CASSAYEQYF
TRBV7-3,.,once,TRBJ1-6,TGTGCCAGCAGCTTACGCAGGGACTCACCCCTCCACTTT,CASSLRRDSPLHF
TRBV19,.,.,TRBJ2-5,TGTGCCAGTAGTTCCCAGAGAGAGACCCAGTACTTC,CASSSQRETQYF
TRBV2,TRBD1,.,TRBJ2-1,TGTGCCAGCAGTCCGATAGGGACAGGACCGGACAATGAGCAGTTCTTC,CASSPIGTGPDNEQFF
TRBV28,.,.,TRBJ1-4,TGTGCCAGCTCACTTCTGGGTGGCGGTGAGACTAATGAAAAACTGTTTTTT,CASSLLGGGETNEKLFF
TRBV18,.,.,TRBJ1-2,TGTGCCAGCTCACCGTTAGGGGTTTATGGCTACACCTTC,CASSPLGVYGYTF
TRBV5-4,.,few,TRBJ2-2,TGTGCCACCTCTCAAGCGATACTCAGGGGCGGGGAGCTGTTTTTT,CATSQAILRGGELFF
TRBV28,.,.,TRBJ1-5,TGTGCCAGCAGTTCCGCTAGGGAGGGGGGGGTATCGTCCCAGCATTTT,CASSSAREGGVSSQHF
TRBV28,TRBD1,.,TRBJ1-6,TGTGCCAGCAGTATTCCGGGACAGATATATAATTCACCCCTCCACTTT,CASSIPGQIYNSPLHF
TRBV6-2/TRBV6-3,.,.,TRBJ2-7,TGTGCCAGCAGTTACGCTCGGGGGCTTAGCTACGAGCAGTACTTC,CASSYARGLSYEQYF
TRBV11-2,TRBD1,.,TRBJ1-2,TGTGCCAGCAGCGAGGGACAGAGGATTACCTCTACCTTC,CASSEGQRITSTF
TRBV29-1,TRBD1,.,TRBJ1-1,TGCAGCGTTGTTGTTTCCCCAGGGGGAGGGTCTGAAGCTTTCTTT,CSVVVSPGGGSEAFF
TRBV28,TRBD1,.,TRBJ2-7,TGTGCCAGCAGTCTCGACAGGGTGCGTAACGAGCAGTACTTC,CASSLDRVRNEQYF
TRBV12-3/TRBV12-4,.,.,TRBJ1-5,TGTGCCAGCTCAGGGGGCAATCAGCCCCAGCATTTT,CASSGGNQPQHF
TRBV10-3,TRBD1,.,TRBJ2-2,TGTGCCACGGGAGCCGGACAGGGGGGGGCCGGGGAGCTGTTTTTT,CATGAGQGGAGELFF
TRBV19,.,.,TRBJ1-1,TGTGCCAGTAGTATAGGAGGAAGCCACACTGAAGCTTTCTTT,CASSIGGSHTEAFF
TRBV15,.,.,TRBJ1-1,TGTGCCACCAGCAGAGCCCTTATGAACACTGAAGCTTTCTTT,CATSRALMNTEAFF
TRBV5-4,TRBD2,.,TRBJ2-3,TGTGCCAGCAGCTTCCCAGCGGGGGGTCGCACAGATACGCAGTATTTT,CASSFPAGGRTDTQYF
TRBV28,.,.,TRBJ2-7,TGTGCCAGCAGTCGAGGGGGGAGCTCCTACGAGCAGTACTTC,CASSRGGSSYEQYF
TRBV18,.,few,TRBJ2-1,TGTGCCAGCTCAGTACAGGGCTATGAGCAGTTCTTC,CASSVQGYEQFF
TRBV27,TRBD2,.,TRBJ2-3,TGTGCCAGCACCCCTTTTCTAGCGGGGGGCACAGATACGCAGTATTTT,CASTPFLAGGTDTQYF
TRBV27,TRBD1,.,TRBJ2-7,TGTGCCAGCAGACTCGACGGGACAGTAAACGCCTACGAGCAGTACTTC,CASRLDGTVNAYEQYF
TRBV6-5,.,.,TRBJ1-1,TGTGCCAGCAGCGGACACCTGAACACTGAAGCTTTCTTT,CASSGHLNTEAFF
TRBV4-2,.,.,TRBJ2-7,TGTGCCAGCAGCCAGAGGGGGGGACAGGACGAGCAGTACTTC,CASSQRGGQDEQYF
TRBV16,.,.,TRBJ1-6,TGTGCCAGCAGCCAAACGGACGTCAATTCACCCCTCCACTTT,CASSQTDVNSPLHF
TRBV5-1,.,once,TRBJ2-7,TGCGCCAGCAGCTTCTCCGGGGGCAGGGAGCAGTACTTC,CASSFSGGREQYF